This T cell receptor (beta chain) was sequenced during a study of blood T cell repertoires in COVID-19. In the study overall: T cells, B-cell-depleted T cells, or PBMCs provided the cDNA or gDNA that served as material.

Assay: immunoSEQ multiplex PCR; the TCRdb copy retains only in-frame clones and omits some. This table holds tens of thousands of clones, 88% found once. Germline CDR1 MDHEN, CDR2 SYDVKM. Between the trimmed V and J ends, which lost 6 bases and 4 bases, there was a span of 15 bases. CDR3 size: 14 residues. The sample consisted of peripheral blood. The receptor was derived from a human donor in a cohort sampled during active COVID-19. The J gene is TRBJ1-2, the V gene TRBV28, with D possibly being TRBD1 (6 bases). In DNA form, the CDR3 reads TGTGCCAGCAGCCACGGACAGCCGTCCTATGGCTACACCTTC. Amino acid sequence: CASSHGQPSYGYTF.